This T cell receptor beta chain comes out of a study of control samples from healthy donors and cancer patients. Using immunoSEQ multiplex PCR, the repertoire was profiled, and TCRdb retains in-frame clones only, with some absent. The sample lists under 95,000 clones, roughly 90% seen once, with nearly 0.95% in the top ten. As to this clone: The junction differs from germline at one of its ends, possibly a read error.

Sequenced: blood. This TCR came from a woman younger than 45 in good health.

DNA for the CDR3: TGCGCCAGCAGCTTAGGGACGGAGTCCTTTAATTCACCCCTCCACTTT. Its translation: CASSLGTESFNSPLHF. The V call is TRBV5-1, the J call TRBJ1-6; D may be TRBD1 (5 bases). The length of the CDR3 is 16 residues. Germline CDR1 is SGHRS and CDR2 is YFSETQ.